This T cell receptor (beta chain) was captured by sequencing in a study of lymphopenia after photon versus proton radiotherapy. Repertoires were generated with immunoSEQ multiplex PCR, while TCRdb's copy carries only in-frame clones and drops some. Among some 25,000 clones listed, roughly 87% were seen once. This CDR3 region has 16 residues. V lost 1 base, J lost 3 bases, and 12 bases lay in between. Germline V gives CDR1 SGHNT, CDR2 YENEEA. Study-wide results and limits: Relative stability marked proton patients; photon patients lost diversity and naive cells.

On this clone: Antigen specificity is unknown.

The origin of this receptor is a man in his forties or fifties with gastric cancer. Here the sequenced sample was peripheral blood, taken from a patient treated with photon-based radiotherapy. The chain recombines TRBV11-3 with TRBJ2-2, with a tentative D call TRBD1 (6 bases). The CDR3: CASSLGSAGDTGELFF. The CDR3 nucleotides read TGTGCCAGCAGCTTAGGTTCGGCAGGGGACACCGGGGAGCTGTTTTTT. Variable domain in full (rest from reference TRBV11-3 and TRBJ2-2): EAGVVQSPRYKIIEKKQPVAFWCNPISGHNTLYWYLQNLGQGPELLIRYENEEAVDDSQLPKDRFSAERLKGVDSTLKIQPAELGDSAVYLCASSLGSAGDTGELFFGEGSRLTVL.